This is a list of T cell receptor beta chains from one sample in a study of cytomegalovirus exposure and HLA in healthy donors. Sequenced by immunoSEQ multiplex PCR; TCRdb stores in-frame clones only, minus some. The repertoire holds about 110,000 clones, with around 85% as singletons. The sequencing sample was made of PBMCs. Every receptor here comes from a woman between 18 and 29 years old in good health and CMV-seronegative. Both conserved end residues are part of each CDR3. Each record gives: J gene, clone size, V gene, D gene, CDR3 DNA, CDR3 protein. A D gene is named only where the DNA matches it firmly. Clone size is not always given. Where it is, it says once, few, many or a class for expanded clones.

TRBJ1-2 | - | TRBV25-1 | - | TGTGCCAGCAGTGAATCAGGGAATGGCTACACCTTC | CASSESGNGYTF
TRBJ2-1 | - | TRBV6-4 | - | TGTGCCAGCAGTAGAGGGACTTTAGATGAGCAGTTCTTC | CASSRGTLDEQFF
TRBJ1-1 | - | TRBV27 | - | TGTGCCAGCAGCATCCAGGTCGGGGTCACTGAAGCTTTCTTT | CASSIQVGVTEAFF
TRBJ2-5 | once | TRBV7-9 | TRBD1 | TGTGCCAGCAGCCCGAGGGGGCAGGGGTACCAAGAGACCCAGTACTTC | CASSPRGQGYQETQYF
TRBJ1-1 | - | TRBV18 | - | TGTGCCAGCTCACCCATGTCAGTAATCACTGAAGCTTTCTTT | CASSPMSVITEAFF
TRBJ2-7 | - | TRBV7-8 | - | TGTGCCAGCAGCTTAGGAAGGGGTCGAAACTACGAGCAGTACTTC | CASSLGRGRNYEQYF
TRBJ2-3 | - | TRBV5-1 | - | TGCGCCAGCAGCTTGGAAGTGTCAACTACAGATACGCAGTATTTT | CASSLEVSTTDTQYF
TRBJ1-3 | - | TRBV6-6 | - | TGTGCCAGCAAGCAAGACAGGGGAAACACCATATATTTT | CASKQDRGNTIYF
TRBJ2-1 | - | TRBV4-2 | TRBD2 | TGTGCCAGCAGCCCTAAGAATAGCGGGGGTAATGAGCAGTTCTTC | CASSPKNSGGNEQFF
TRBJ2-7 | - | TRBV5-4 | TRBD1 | TGTGCCAGCAGTCTTCCAACAGGGGGCAAGGGCGAGCAGTACTTC | CASSLPTGGKGEQYF
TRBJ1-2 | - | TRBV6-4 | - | TGTGCCAGCAGTGACTCGGGTGAGGGCGGCTACACCTTC | CASSDSGEGGYTF
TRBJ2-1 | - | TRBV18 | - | TGTGCCAGCTCACCCTCGGAGGCATACAATGAGCAGTTCTTC | CASSPSEAYNEQFF
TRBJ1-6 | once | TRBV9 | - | TGTGCCAGCAGCGTAGGTGGGGCTTCAAATTCACCCCTCCACTTT | CASSVGGASNSPLHF
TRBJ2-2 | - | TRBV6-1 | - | TGTGCCAGCAGGGGGAGCCTTAACACCGGGGAGCTGTTTTTT | CASRGSLNTGELFF
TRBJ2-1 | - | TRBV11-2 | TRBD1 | TGTGCCAGCAGCCAGGGACAGGGGGTAGAGCAGTTCTTC | CASSQGQGVEQFF
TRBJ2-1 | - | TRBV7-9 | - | TGTGCCAGCGGCGACACCGGGACCTACAATGAGCAGTTCTTC | CASGDTGTYNEQFF
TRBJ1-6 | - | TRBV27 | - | TGTGCCAGCACCCAATCCGGGGGGTCCTATAATTCACCCCTCCACTTT | CASTQSGGSYNSPLHF
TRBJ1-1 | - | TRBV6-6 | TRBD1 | TGTGCCAGCAGTCACAGGGGCACTGAAGCTTTCTTT | CASSHRGTEAFF
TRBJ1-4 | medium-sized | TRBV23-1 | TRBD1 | TGCGCCGGAATGCCTCAGGGGGTAGAAGAAAAACTGTTTTTT | CAGMPQGVEEKLFF
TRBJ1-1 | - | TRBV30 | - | TGTGCCTGGAAAAGGGGGAACACTGAAGCTTTCTTT | CAWKRGNTEAFF
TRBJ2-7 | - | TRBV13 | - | TGTGCCAGCAGCACACAGGGAGTAAGCTACGAGCAGTACTTC | CASSTQGVSYEQYF
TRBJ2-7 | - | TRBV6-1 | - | TGTGCCACCAAGACAGTGCCAGGGGTCTACGAGCAGTACTTC | CATKTVPGVYEQYF
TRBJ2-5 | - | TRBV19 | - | TGTGCCAGTAGGGATAGGGGGTCTGGGCGAGAGACCCAGTACTTC | CASRDRGSGRETQYF
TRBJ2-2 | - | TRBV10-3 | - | TGTGCCATCAGTGAGTCGAGAATCGGGGAGCTGTTTTTT | CAISESRIGELFF
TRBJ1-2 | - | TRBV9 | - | TGTGCCAGCAGCGTAGGAGAACAGGCGTATGGCTACACCTTC | CASSVGEQAYGYTF
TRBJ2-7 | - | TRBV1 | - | TGCACCAGCAGCCAACCTTTCTACGAGCAGTACTTC | CTSSQPFYEQYF
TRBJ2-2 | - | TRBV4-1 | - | TGCGCCAGCAGCCAGCCCGACGGGATCGCCGGGGAGCTGTTTTTT | CASSQPDGIAGELFF
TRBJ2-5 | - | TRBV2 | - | TGTGCCAGCAGTGCTAGCGCCAAAGAGACCCAGTACTTC | CASSASAKETQYF
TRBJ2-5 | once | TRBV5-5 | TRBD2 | TGTGCCAGCAGCCGGACTAGCGGGGGTCAAGAGACCCAGTACTTC | CASSRTSGGQETQYF
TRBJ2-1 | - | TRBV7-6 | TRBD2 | TGTGCCAGCAGCGCTCCTGCTGCGGGGGGGTACAATGAGCAGTTCTTC | CASSAPAAGGYNEQFF
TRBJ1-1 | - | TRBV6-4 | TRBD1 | TGTGCCAGCAGTCTTACCCAGGGGGGGAACACTGAAGCTTTCTTT | CASSLTQGGNTEAFF
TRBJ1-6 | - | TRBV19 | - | TGTGCCAGTAGTCTCAGCGGAGCCTCCTATAATTCACCCCTCCACTTT | CASSLSGASYNSPLHF
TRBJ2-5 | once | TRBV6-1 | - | TGTGCCACTTCAGAGGAGGGGGCGCTTAAGGAGACCCAGTACTTC | CATSEEGALKETQYF
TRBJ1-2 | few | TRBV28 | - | TGTGCCAGTATTCTGGACTCCGGAGGGGGCTACACCTTC | CASILDSGGGYTF
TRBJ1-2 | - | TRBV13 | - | TGTGCCAGCAGCTTAATCAGCCTGGAGGGCTACACCTTC | CASSLISLEGYTF
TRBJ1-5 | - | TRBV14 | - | TGTGCCAGCAGCCAAGCGGGGGGGGAACCCTATAGCAATCAGCCCCAGCATTTT | CASSQAGGEPYSNQPQHF
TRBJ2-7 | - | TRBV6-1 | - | TGTGCCAGCAGTGCACAGTTTCTCGAGCAGTACTTC | CASSAQFLEQYF
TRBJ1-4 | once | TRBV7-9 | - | TGTGCCAGCAGCCGAATTCGGGGAGAGGCGCCTAATGAAAAACTGTTTTTT | CASSRIRGEAPNEKLFF
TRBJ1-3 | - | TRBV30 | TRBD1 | TGTGCCTGGAGTGACCTGAGGGGACAGGGATTTGGAAACACCATATATTTT | CAWSDLRGQGFGNTIYF
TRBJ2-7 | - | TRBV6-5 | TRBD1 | TGTGCCAGCGGAGGACAGGGCGGATACGGGCAGTACTTC | CASGGQGGYGQYF
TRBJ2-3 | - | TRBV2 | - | TGTGCCAGCAGTGCTTCCGAGGGCACAGATACGCAGTATTTT | CASSASEGTDTQYF
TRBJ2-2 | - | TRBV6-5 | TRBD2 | TGTGCCAGCAGAAATAGCGGGGGGGCTTTCGGGGAGCTGTTTTTT | CASRNSGGAFGELFF
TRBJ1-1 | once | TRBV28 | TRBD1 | TGTGCCAGCAGACTGACAGGGGGCGTCACTGAAGCTTTCTTT | CASRLTGGVTEAFF
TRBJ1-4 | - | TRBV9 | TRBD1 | TGTGCCAGCAGCGCCTCCGGGACAGGTGCAGACAAACTGTTTTTT | CASSASGTGADKLFF
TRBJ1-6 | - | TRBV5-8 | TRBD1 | TGTGCCAGCAGTCAGCTAGGACAGGGTGGGCCTTCACCCCTCCACTTT | CASSQLGQGGPSPLHF
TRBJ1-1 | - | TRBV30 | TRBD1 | TGTGCCTGGACCGCGGACAGGGGGCGGGAGTGGGACACTGAAGCTTTCTTT | CAWTADRGREWDTEAFF
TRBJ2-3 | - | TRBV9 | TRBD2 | TGTGCCAGCAGCGTAGAGGGACTAGCTGGTTACGATACGCAGTATTTT | CASSVEGLAGYDTQYF
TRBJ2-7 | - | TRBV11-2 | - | TGTGCCAGCAGCCTGTACTTCCTCGACACTGCCAACTACGAGCAGTACTTC | CASSLYFLDTANYEQYF
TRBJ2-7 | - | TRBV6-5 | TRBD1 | TGTGCCAGCAGTAAGGGACAGGGAATGGGTCGGTACTTC | CASSKGQGMGRYF
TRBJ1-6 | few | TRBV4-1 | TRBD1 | TGCGCCAGCAGCCAAATCGGACAGGACTATAATTCACCCCTCCACTTT | CASSQIGQDYNSPLHF
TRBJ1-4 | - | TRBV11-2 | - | TGTGCCAGCAGCTTAGCGGGCAGGGATAATGAAAAACTGTTTTTT | CASSLAGRDNEKLFF
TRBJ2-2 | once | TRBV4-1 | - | TGCGCCAGCAGCCAAATGGGGGCAGGGGCCAACGGGGAGCTGTTTTTT | CASSQMGAGANGELFF
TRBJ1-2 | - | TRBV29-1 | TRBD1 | TGCAGCGTAACACAGGGGGGTGGCTATGGCTACACCTTC | CSVTQGGGYGYTF
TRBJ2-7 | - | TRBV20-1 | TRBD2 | TGCAGTGCGGGGAAGGGACTAGAGCAGTACTTC | CSAGKGLEQYF
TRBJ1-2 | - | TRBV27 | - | TGTGCCAGCAGTTCCACAGCCTCCACGGGCTACACCTTC | CASSSTASTGYTF